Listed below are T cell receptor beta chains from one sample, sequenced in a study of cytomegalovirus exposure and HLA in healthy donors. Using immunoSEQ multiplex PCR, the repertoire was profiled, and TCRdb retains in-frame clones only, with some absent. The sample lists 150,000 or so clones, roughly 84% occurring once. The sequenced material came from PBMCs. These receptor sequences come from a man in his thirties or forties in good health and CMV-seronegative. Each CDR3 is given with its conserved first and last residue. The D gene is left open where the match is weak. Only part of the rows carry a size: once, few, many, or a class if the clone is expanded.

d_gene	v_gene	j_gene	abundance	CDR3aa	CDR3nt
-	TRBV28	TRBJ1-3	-	CASSTGLPGNTIYF	TGTGCCAGCAGTACAGGGCTCCCTGGAAACACCATATATTTT
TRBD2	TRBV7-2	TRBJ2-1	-	CASSPSGDAYNEQFF	TGTGCCAGCAGCCCTAGCGGGGACGCCTACAATGAGCAGTTCTTC
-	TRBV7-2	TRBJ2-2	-	CASSREGATGELFF	TGTGCCAGCAGCCGCGAAGGGGCCACCGGGGAGCTGTTTTTT
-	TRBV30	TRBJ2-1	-	CAWSISNNEQFF	TGTGCCTGGAGTATTTCCAACAATGAGCAGTTCTTC
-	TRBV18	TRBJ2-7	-	CASSPRGPHEQYF	TGTGCCAGCTCACCTAGGGGTCCCCACGAGCAGTACTTC
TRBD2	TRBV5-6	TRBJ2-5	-	CASSFRGGQETQYF	TGTGCCAGCAGCTTTCGCGGGGGGCAAGAGACCCAGTACTTC
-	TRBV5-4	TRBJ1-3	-	CASSLDPTDSGNTIYF	TGTGCCAGCAGCTTGGACCCGACTGACTCTGGAAACACCATATATTTT
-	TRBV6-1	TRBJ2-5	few	CASSERSGSGAETQYF	TGTGCCAGCAGTGAACGGAGCGGGTCGGGCGCAGAGACCCAGTACTTC
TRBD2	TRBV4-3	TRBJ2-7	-	CASSHLVAGLTYEQYF	TGCGCCAGCAGCCACCTTGTAGCGGGCTTGACCTACGAGCAGTACTTC
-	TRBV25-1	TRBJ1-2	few	CASSESGRNGYTF	TGTGCCAGCAGTGAATCCGGGAGGAATGGCTACACCTTC
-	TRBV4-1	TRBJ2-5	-	CASSQPGTPTQYF	TGCGCCAGCAGCCAACCCGGGACTCCCACCCAGTACTTC
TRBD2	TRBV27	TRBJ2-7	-	CASSLTSGRYERYF	TGTGCCAGCAGTTTAACTAGCGGGAGGTACGAGCGGTACTTC
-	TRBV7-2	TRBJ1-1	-	CASRLTGGYTEAFF	TGTGCCAGCAGATTAACCGGGGGGTACACTGAAGCTTTCTTT
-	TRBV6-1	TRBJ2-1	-	CASSDVFWTGSYNEQFF	TGTGCCAGCAGTGACGTTTTTTGGACTGGTTCTTACAATGAGCAGTTCTTC
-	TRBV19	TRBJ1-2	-	CASSMGASYGYTF	TGTGCCAGTAGTATGGGGGCCAGCTATGGCTACACCTTC
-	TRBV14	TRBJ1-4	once	CASSERRLNEKLFF	TGTGCCAGCAGCGAACGGAGGCTCAATGAAAAACTGTTTTTT
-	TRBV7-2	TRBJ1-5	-	CASSFDSFNQPQHF	TGTGCCAGCAGCTTCGACAGTTTCAATCAGCCCCAGCATTTT
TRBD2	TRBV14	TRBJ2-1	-	CASSGARGGRGNEQFF	TGTGCCAGCAGCGGCGCGCGGGGGGGCCGTGGCAATGAGCAGTTCTTC
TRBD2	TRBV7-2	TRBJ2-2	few	CASSQGLAGAGELFF	TGTGCCAGCAGCCAGGGACTAGCGGGAGCCGGGGAGCTGTTTTTT
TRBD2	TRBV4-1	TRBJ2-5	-	CASSQVGGGSLETQYF	TGCGCCAGCAGCCAAGTCGGGGGAGGGAGTCTGGAGACCCAGTACTTC
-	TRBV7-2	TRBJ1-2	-	CASSLALSYYGYTF	TGTGCCAGCAGCTTAGCGCTCAGTTACTATGGCTACACCTTC
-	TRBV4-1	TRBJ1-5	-	CASSQVAPPYQPQHF	TGCGCCAGCAGCCAAGTAGCTCCTCCTTATCAGCCCCAGCATTTT
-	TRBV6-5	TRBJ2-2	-	CASSRGTGELFF	TGTGCCAGCAGCCGAGGGACCGGGGAGCTGTTTTTT
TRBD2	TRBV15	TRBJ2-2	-	CATSRGRTSGGDGELFF	TGTGCCACCAGCAGGGGCCGGACTAGCGGAGGAGACGGGGAGCTGTTTTTT
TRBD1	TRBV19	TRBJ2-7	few	CASSKNRGENEQYF	TGTGCCAGTAGTAAGAACAGGGGCGAGAACGAGCAGTACTTC
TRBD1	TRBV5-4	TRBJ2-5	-	CASTRGGWETQYF	TGTGCCAGCACCCGAGGGGGCTGGGAGACCCAGTACTTC
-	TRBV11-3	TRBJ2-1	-	CASSLERRWLAALDEQFF	TGTGCCAGCAGCTTAGAGAGACGTTGGCTAGCCGCTCTCGATGAGCAGTTCTTC